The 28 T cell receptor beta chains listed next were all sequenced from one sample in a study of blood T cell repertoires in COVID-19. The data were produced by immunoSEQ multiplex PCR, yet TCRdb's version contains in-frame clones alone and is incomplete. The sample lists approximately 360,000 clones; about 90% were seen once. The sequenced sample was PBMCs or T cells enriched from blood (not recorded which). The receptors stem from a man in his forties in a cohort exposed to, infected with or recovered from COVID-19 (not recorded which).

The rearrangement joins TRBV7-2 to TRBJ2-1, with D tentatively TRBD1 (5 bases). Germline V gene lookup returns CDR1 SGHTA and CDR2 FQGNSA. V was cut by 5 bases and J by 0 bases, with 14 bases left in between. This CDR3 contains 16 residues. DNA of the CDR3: TGTGCCAGCAGCCAGACAGCTCCCAGCTCCTACAATGAGCAGTTCTTC. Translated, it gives CASSQTAPSSYNEQFF.

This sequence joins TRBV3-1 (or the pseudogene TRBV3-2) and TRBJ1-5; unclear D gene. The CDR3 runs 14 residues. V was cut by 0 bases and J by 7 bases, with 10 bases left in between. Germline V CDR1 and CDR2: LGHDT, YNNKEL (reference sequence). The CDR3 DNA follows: TGTGCCAGCAGCCAAGATGGGCAGTGGCAGCCCCAGCATTTT. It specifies CASSQDGQWQPQHF.

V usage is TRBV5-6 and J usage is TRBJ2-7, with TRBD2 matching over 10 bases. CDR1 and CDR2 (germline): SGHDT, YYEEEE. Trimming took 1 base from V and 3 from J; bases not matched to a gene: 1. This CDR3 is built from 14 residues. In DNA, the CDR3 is TGTGCCAGCAGCTTGCCTAGCGGGAGCTACGAGCAGTACTTC. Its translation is CASSLPSGSYEQYF.

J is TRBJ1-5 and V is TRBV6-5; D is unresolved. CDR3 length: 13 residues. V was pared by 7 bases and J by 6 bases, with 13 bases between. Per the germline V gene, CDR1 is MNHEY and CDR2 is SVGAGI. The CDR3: CASKPGMGQPQHF. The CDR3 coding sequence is TGTGCCAGCAAACCGGGGATGGGTCAGCCCCAGCATTTT.

DNA for the CDR3: TGTGCCAGCAGCCACAGGGACAGAAACACCGGGGAGCTGTTTTTT. Translating gives CASSHRDRNTGELFF. V usage is TRBV27 and J usage is TRBJ2-2; 7 nucleotides align to TRBD1. The CDR3 length is 15 residues. Germline CDR1 is MNHEY and CDR2 is SMNVEV (reference sequence). J was trimmed by 2 bases and V by 6 bases; bases with no gene match: 6.

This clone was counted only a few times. CDR3 sequence (DNA): TGCGCCAGCAGCTTGCAGGGGGCCTACGAGCAGTACTTC. Its translation is CASSLQGAYEQYF. The chain is built from TRBV5-1 and TRBJ2-7; TRBD1 aligns across 7 bases. Germline V lookup: CDR1 SGHRS, CDR2 YFSETQ. The ends lost 1 base at V and 2 bases at J; junction bases unmatched: 0. The CDR3 is made up of 13 amino acids.

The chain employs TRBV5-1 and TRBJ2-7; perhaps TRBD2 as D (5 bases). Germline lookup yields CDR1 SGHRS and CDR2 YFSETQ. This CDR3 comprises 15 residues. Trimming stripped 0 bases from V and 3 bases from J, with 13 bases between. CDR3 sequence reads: CASSLGGSNFYEQYF. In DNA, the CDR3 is TGCGCCAGCAGCTTGGGAGGGAGCAACTTCTACGAGCAGTACTTC.

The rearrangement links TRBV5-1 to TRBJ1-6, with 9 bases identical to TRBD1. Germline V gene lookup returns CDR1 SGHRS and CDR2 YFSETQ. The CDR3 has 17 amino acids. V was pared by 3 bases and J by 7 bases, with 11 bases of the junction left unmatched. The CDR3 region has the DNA TGCGCCAGCAGCTCCCGGGACAGGGCAGCACAGAATTCACCCCTCCACTTT. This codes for CASSSRDRAAQNSPLHF.

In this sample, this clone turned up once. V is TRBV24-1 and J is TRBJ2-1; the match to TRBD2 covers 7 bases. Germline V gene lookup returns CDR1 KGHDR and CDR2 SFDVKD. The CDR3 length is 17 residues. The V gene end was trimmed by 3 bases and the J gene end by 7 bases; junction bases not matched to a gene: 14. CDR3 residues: CATSDARGAGDSNEQFF. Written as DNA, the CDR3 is TGTGCCACCAGTGATGCCCGTGGGGCGGGAGACAGTAATGAGCAGTTCTTC.

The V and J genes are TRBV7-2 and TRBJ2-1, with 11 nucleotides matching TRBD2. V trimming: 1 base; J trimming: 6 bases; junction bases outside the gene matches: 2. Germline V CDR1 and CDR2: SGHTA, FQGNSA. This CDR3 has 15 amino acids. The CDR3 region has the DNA TGTGCCAGCAGCTTAGATAGCGGGAGGGCCAATGAGCAGTTCTTC. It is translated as CASSLDSGRANEQFF.

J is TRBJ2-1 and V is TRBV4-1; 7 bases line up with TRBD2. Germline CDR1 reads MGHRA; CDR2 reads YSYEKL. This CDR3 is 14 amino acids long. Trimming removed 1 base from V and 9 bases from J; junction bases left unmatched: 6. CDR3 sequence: CASSQGLAPSEQFF. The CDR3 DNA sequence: TGCGCCAGCAGCCAAGGACTAGCCCCCAGTGAGCAGTTCTTC.

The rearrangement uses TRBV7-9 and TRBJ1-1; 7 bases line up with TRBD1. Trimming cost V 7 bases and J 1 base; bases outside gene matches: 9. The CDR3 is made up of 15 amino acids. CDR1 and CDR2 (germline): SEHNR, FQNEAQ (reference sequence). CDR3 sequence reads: CASMLTGAGNTEAFF. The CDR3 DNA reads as TGTGCCAGCATGCTAACAGGGGCTGGGAACACTGAAGCTTTCTTT.

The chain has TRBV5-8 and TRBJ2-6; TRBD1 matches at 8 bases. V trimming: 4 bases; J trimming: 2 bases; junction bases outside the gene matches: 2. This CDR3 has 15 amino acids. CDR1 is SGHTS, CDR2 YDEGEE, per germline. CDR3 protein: CASSKTGAGANVLTF. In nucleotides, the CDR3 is TGTGCCAGCAGCAAGACAGGGGCTGGGGCCAACGTCCTGACTTTC.

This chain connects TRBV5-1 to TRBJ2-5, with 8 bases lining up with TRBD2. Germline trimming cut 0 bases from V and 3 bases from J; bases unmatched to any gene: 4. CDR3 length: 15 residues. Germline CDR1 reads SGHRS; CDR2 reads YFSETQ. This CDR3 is CASSLDGSGEETQYF. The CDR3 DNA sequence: TGCGCCAGCAGCTTGGATGGTAGCGGGGAAGAGACCCAGTACTTC. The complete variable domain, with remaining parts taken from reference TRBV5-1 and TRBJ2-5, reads KAGVTQTPRYLIKTRGQQVTLSCSPISGHRSVSWYQQTPGQGLQFLFEYFSETQRNKGNFPGRFSGRQFSNSRSEMNVSTLELGDSALYLCASSLDGSGEETQYFGPGTRLLVL.

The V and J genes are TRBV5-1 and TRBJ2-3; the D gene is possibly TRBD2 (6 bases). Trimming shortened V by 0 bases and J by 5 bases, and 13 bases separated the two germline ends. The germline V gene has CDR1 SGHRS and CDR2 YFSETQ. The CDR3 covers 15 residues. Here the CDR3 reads CASSLGDSFIDTQYF. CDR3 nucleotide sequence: TGCGCCAGCAGCTTGGGGGACTCCTTCATAGATACGCAGTATTTT.

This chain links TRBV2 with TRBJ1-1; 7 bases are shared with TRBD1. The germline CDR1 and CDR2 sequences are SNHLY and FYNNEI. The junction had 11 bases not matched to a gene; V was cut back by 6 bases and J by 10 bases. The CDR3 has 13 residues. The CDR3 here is CASRETGLMIAFF. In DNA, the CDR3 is TGTGCCAGCAGAGAGACAGGGTTGATGATAGCTTTCTTT.

CDR3 in amino acids: CASSLDDRTNEKLFF. The CDR3, as DNA: TGTGCCAGCAGCTTAGACGACAGAACTAATGAAAAACTGTTTTTT. The chain carries TRBV7-8 and TRBJ1-4; D might be TRBD1 (5 bases). CDR3 length: 15 amino acids. CDR1 is SGHVS and CDR2 is FQNEAQ in the germline V gene. Trimming removed 1 base from V and 1 base from J, with 7 bases in between.

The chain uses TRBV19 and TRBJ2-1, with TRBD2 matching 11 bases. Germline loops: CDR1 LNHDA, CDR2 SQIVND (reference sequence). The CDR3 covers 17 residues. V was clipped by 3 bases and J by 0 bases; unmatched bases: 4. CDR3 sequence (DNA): TGTGCCAGTAGTATGGGACTAGCGGCCAGCTCCTACAATGAGCAGTTCTTC. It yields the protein CASSMGLAASSYNEQFF.

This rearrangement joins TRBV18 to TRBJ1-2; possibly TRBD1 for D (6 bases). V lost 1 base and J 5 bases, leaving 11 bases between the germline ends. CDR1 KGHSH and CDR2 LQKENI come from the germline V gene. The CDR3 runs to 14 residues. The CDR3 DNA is TGTGCCAGCTCACCACAAAACAGGGAGTATGGCTACACCTTC. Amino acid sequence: CASSPQNREYGYTF.

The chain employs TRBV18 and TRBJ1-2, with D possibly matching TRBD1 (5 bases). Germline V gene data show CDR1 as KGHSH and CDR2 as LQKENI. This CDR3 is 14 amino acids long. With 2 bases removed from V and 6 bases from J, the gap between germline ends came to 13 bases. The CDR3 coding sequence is TGTGCCAGCTCACCAATTAAGGGGTTACATGGCTACACCTTC. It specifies CASSPIKGLHGYTF.

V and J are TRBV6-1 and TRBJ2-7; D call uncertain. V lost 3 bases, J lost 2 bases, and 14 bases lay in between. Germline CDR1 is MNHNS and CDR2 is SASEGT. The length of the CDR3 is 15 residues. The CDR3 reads CASSDPSAATYEQYF. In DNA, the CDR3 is TGTGCCAGCAGTGATCCCTCGGCGGCCACCTACGAGCAGTACTTC.

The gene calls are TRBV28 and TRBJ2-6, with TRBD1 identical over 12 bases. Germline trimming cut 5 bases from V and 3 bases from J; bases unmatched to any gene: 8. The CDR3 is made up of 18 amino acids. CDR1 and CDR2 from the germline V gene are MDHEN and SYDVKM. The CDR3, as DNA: TGTGCCAGCAGTCCGAGGGACAGGGGGCGCTTTGGGGCCAACGTCCTGACTTTC. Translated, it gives CASSPRDRGRFGANVLTF.

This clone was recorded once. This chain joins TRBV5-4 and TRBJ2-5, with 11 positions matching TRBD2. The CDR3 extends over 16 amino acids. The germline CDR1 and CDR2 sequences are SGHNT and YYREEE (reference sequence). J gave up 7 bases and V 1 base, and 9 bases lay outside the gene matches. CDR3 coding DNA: TGTGCCAGCAGCTTGACTAGCGGGGGCACCCGTGTGACCCAGTACTTC. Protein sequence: CASSLTSGGTRVTQYF.

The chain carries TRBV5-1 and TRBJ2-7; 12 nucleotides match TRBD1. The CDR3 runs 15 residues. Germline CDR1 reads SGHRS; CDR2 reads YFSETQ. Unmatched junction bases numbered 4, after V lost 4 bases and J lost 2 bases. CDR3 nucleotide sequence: TGCGCCAGCAGCGAAGGGACAGGGGGCCCCTACGAGCAGTACTTC. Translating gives CASSEGTGGPYEQYF.

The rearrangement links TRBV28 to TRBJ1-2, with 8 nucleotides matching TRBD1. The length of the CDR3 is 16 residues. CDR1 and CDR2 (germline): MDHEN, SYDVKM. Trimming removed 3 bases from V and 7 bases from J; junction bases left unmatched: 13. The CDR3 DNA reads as TGTGCCAGCAGTTTCTTCAGGACAGGGAGTATCGGTGGCTACACCTTC. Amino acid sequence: CASSFFRTGSIGGYTF.

The CDR3 loop reads CASSSGLVDDTQYF. CDR3 sequence (DNA): TGTGCCAGCAGCTCGGGACTAGTAGACGATACGCAGTATTTT. The V gene is TRBV11-2, the J gene TRBJ2-3; 8 bases map to TRBD2. The length of the CDR3 is 14 residues. J gave up 6 bases and V 4 bases, and 6 bases lay outside the gene matches. Germline V gives CDR1 SGHAT, CDR2 FQNNGV. Filled out from reference TRBV11-2 and TRBJ2-3, the complete variable domain reads EAGVAQSPRYKIIEKRQSVAFWCNPISGHATLYWYQQILGQGPKLLIQFQNNGVVDDSQLPKDRFSAERLKGVDSTLKIQPAKLEDSAVYLCASSSGLVDDTQYFGPGTRLTVL.

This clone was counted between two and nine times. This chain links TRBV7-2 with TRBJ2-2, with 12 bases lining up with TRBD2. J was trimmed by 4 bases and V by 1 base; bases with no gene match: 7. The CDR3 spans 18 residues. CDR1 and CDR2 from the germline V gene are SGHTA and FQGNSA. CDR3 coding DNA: TGTGCCAGCAGCTTAGTGGGGGAACTAGCGGGAGGCACCGGGGAGCTGTTTTTT. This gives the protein CASSLVGELAGGTGELFF.

CDR3 in DNA: TGTGCCAGCAGCCGGGGACTCCAAACCTACAATGAGCAGTTCTTC. Translating it yields CASSRGLQTYNEQFF. The chain joins TRBV7-8 to TRBJ2-1; D is perhaps TRBD2 (6 bases). This CDR3 is 15 amino acids long. V lost 5 bases and J 2 bases, leaving 13 bases between the germline ends. Germline loops: CDR1 SGHVS, CDR2 FQNEAQ.